The 23 T cell receptor beta chains below come from one sample, sequenced in a study of T cell repertoires in cytomegalovirus infection. MiXCR, applied by TCRdb to the reads, yields one record per CDR3 protein. The sample includes over 150,000 distinct CDR3 sequences, 15% to 20% of them seen just once. The specimen was PBMCs. The source of these receptors is a human donor in good health (CMV status not recorded). Some clones in this sample may be carry-over from other donors' samples.

The CDR3 here is CASSYSTANTEAFF. Written as DNA, the CDR3 is TGTGCCAGCAGTTACTCGACCGCAAACACTGAAGCTTTCTTT. This chain uses TRBV6-5 with TRBJ1-1; D is uncertain. The length of the CDR3 is 14 residues. Per the germline V gene, CDR1 is MNHEY and CDR2 is SVGAGI. Trimming removed 0 bases at V and 2 bases at J, with 7 bases between.

This clonotype showed up many times. V and J are TRBV7-6 and TRBJ2-7, with D possibly matching TRBD2 (5 bases). Germline V lookup: CDR1 SGHVS, CDR2 FNYEAQ. Trimming removed 1 base from V and 5 bases from J, with 12 bases in between. This CDR3 region has 14 residues. CDR3 protein: CASSLEGSGNEQYF. CDR3 bases: TGTGCCAGCAGCTTAGAAGGGTCGGGGAACGAGCAGTACTTC.

This clonotype has just a few counts. The chain combines TRBV6-2 or TRBV6-3 with TRBJ1-1; tentatively, D is TRBD1 (6 bases). The CDR3 loop spans 15 amino acids. Trimming removed 5 bases from V and 6 bases from J, with 19 bases in between. Germline V gene lookup returns CDR1 MNHEY and CDR2 SVGEGT. CDR3 nucleotide sequence: TGTGCCAGCAGTATGACCCTCGGGGGCGCCGCTGAAGCTTTCTTT. This gives the protein CASSMTLGGAAEAFF.

The chain has TRBV7-2 and TRBJ1-6, with a possible D match to TRBD1 (5 bases). Germline assignment: CDR1 SGHTA and CDR2 FQGNSA. The CDR3 spans 14 residues. V shed 6 bases and J shed 13 bases, with 19 bases lying between them. In nucleotides, the CDR3 is TGTGCCAGCAGTCCCACGGGCAGGGCCCACCCCCTCCACTTT. Translated: CASSPTGRAHPLHF.

There are many counts of this clonotype. V and J are TRBV6-2 or TRBV6-3 and TRBJ2-2, with D possibly matching TRBD1 (6 bases). Trimming stripped 8 bases from V and 1 base from J, with 8 bases between. This CDR3 contains 13 residues. In germline, CDR1 is MNHEY, CDR2 SVGEGT. The CDR3 region is CASLGQNTGELFF. The CDR3 nucleotides read TGTGCCAGCCTGGGACAGAACACCGGGGAGCTGTTTTTT.

This clonotype was counted a few times. The rearrangement joins TRBV15 to TRBJ2-5, with D tentatively TRBD2 (5 bases). Germline V CDR1 and CDR2: LNHNV, YYDKDF (reference sequence). CDR3 length: 17 amino acids. V dropped 0 bases and J dropped 1 base, with 15 bases sitting between them. CDR3 protein: CATSRDKFPRAQETQYF. The CDR3 DNA sequence: TGTGCCACCAGCAGAGATAAATTCCCGAGGGCCCAAGAGACCCAGTACTTC.

V usage is TRBV15 and J usage is TRBJ2-1; TRBD2 is a possible D gene (6 bases). Germline-derived CDR1 and CDR2 are LNHNV and YYDKDF (reference sequence). The CDR3 is 15 amino acids. The V and J ends lost 0 bases and 7 bases respectively, with 13 bases between them. CDR3: CATSRDGGVGNEQFF. CDR3 coding DNA: TGTGCCACCAGCAGAGACGGGGGAGTTGGAAATGAGCAGTTCTTC.

V and J are TRBV19 and TRBJ1-6, with 9 bases that match TRBD1. V lost 5 bases, J lost 9 bases, and 8 bases stayed unmatched. The CDR3 has 15 amino acids. Germline V CDR1 and CDR2: LNHDA, SQIVND (reference sequence). CDR3 DNA: TGTGCCAGTAGTCCCTGGGACAGGGAAGGTTCACCCCTCCACTTT. This translates into CASSPWDREGSPLHF. Drawing the rest from reference TRBV19 and TRBJ1-6, the complete variable domain is DGGITQSPKYLFRKEGQNVTLSCEQNLNHDAMYWYRQDPGQGLRLIYYSQIVNDFQKGDIAEGYSVSREKKESFPLTVTSAQKNPTAFYLCASSPWDREGSPLHFGNGTRLTVT.

The chain joins TRBV28 to TRBJ2-1; TRBD2 matches at 13 bases. The CDR3 contains 17 residues. CDR1 is MDHEN, CDR2 SYDVKM, per germline. Trimming at V came to 5 bases and at J to 2 bases, leaving 6 bases not matched to a gene. This CDR3 is CASSLRTSGRAYNEQFF. CDR3 nucleotides: TGTGCCAGCAGTCTCCGGACTAGCGGGAGAGCCTACAATGAGCAGTTCTTC.

Notes on this clonotype: Relative to the germline gene, one junction end is altered; a read error may explain this. J is TRBJ2-3 and V is TRBV7-2, with D possibly matching TRBD2 (6 bases). The CDR3 sequence is 16 residues long. CDR1 is SGHTA and CDR2 is FQGNSA in the germline V gene. The CDR3 protein is CASSLAPGGNTDTKYF. In DNA form, the CDR3 reads TGTGCCAGCAGCTTAGCGCCAGGCGGGAACACAGATACGAAGTATTTT.

The rearrangement uses TRBV5-4 and TRBJ2-7; 8 nucleotides line up with TRBD1. The length of the CDR3 is 15 residues. Germline assignment: CDR1 SGHNT and CDR2 YYREEE (reference sequence). Losses at the gene ends were 5 bases for V and 0 bases for J; bases not matched to a gene: 7. CDR3 protein: CASRSMDRDSYEQYF. The CDR3 nucleotides are TGTGCCAGCAGATCTATGGACAGGGACTCCTACGAGCAGTACTTC.

The chain combines TRBV7-8 with TRBJ2-7; D is uncertain. Trimming took off 0 bases at V and 5 bases at J, with 5 bases between the two ends. The CDR3 runs to 12 residues. The germline V gene encodes CDR1 SGHVS and CDR2 FQNEAQ. CDR3 residues: CASSLAFNEQYF. The CDR3 nucleotides are TGTGCCAGCAGCTTAGCCTTTAACGAGCAGTACTTC. The variable domain in full, with the rest retrieved from reference TRBV7-8 and TRBJ2-7, is GAGVSQSPRYKVAKRGQDVALRCDPISGHVSLFWYQQALGQGPEFLTYFQNEAQLDKSGLPSDRFFAERPEGSVSTLKIQRTQQEDSAVYLCASSLAFNEQYFGPGTRLTVT.

This clonotype was seen at least ten times. The genes are TRBV11-2 and TRBJ1-2; D gene uncertain. The CDR3 spans 12 residues. V gave up 0 bases and J gave up 5 bases, with 4 bases separating them. CDR1 is SGHAT, CDR2 FQNNGV, per germline. The CDR3 loop is CASSLDRYGYTF. CDR3 bases: TGTGCCAGCAGCTTAGACAGATATGGCTACACCTTC.

This chain connects TRBV5-1 to TRBJ2-7; D might be TRBD2 (7 bases). CDR3 length equals 16 residues. Germline-derived CDR1 and CDR2 are SGHRS and YFSETQ. V lost 4 bases and J lost 7, with 24 bases in between. The CDR3 DNA follows: TGCGCCAGCAGCGCGGTGGGGGGGGGGCCAGCTTTGGAGCAGTACTTC. This gives the protein CASSAVGGGPALEQYF.

This chain connects TRBV6-2 or TRBV6-3 to TRBJ2-3; TRBD2 might be the D (6 bases). This CDR3 is built from 18 residues. The germline V gene has CDR1 MNHEY and CDR2 SVGEGT. V lost 5 bases and J lost 0, with 21 bases in between. CDR3 sequence reads: CASSPPAALAKSTDTQYF. The CDR3 DNA reads as TGTGCCAGCAGTCCCCCGGCTGCCCTAGCGAAAAGCACAGATACGCAGTATTTT.

This clonotype showed up many times. The chain joins TRBV7-6 to TRBJ2-6; the match to TRBD1 covers 7 bases. Trimming removed 1 base from V and 0 bases from J; junction bases left unmatched: 9. Germline V gives CDR1 SGHVS, CDR2 FNYEAQ. The CDR3 covers 19 residues. The CDR3 DNA reads as TGTGCCAGCAGCTTAGGGGGGTCGGGACAGCTCTCTGGGGCCAACGTCCTGACTTTC. This sequence encodes CASSLGGSGQLSGANVLTF.

This chain connects TRBV15 to TRBJ2-6; 10 bases agree with TRBD2. The germline CDR1 and CDR2 sequences are LNHNV and YYDKDF (reference sequence). This CDR3 comprises 16 residues. V trimming: 2 bases; J trimming: 11 bases; junction bases outside the gene matches: 9. The CDR3 region is CATSRRLAGVDYVLTF. CDR3 nucleotides: TGTGCCACCAGCAGACGGCTAGCGGGAGTAGACTACGTCCTGACTTTC.

The table lists this clonotype with many counts. The gene calls are TRBV4-1 and TRBJ1-5; TRBD1 agrees at 8 bases. Unmatched junction bases numbered 2, after V lost 0 bases and J lost 7 bases. The CDR3 runs 14 residues. Germline CDR1 MGHRA, CDR2 YSYEKL. The CDR3 DNA reads TGCGCCAGCAGCCAAGATCCAGGGGGCCAGCCCCAGCATTTT. Its protein is CASSQDPGGQPQHF.

This clonotype was seen at least ten times. This rearrangement joins TRBV11-2 to TRBJ1-6, with 9 bases aligning to TRBD1. CDR1 is SGHAT and CDR2 is FQNNGV in the germline V gene. V trimming: 1 base; J trimming: 10 bases; junction bases outside the gene matches: 5. This CDR3 contains 15 residues. The CDR3 sequence: CASSLGDRVESPLHF. The CDR3 bases are TGTGCCAGCAGCTTAGGGGACAGGGTTGAGTCACCCCTCCACTTT.

This chain connects TRBV5-6 to TRBJ2-1; 12 nucleotides agree with TRBD2. The CDR3 length is 16 residues. With 3 bases clipped from V and 9 bases from J, the junction kept 10 bases outside the gene matches. Germline assignment: CDR1 SGHDT and CDR2 YYEEEE. The CDR3 loop reads CASSSQLAGGFREQFF. The CDR3 DNA is TGTGCCAGCAGCTCACAACTAGCGGGGGGTTTTCGTGAGCAGTTCTTC.

This sequence joins TRBV7-2 and TRBJ1-2; no reliable D call. The ends were cut back, 0 bases at V and 4 bases at J, with 6 bases in the middle. CDR1 and CDR2 (germline): SGHTA, FQGNSA. The CDR3 spans 13 residues. For the CDR3, the DNA is TGTGCCAGCAGCTTAGCCAGCCTCTATGGCTACACCTTC. Its protein product is CASSLASLYGYTF.

At least ten counts were recorded for this clonotype. The chain joins TRBV12-3 or TRBV12-4 to TRBJ2-1; no reliable D call. V shed 3 bases and J shed 0 bases, with 9 bases lying between them. The CDR3 totals 15 residues. In DNA, the CDR3 is TGTGCCAGCAGTTTTATTAGCCCCTCCTACAATGAGCAGTTCTTC. Amino acid sequence: CASSFISPSYNEQFF.

The chain recombines TRBV6-6 with TRBJ2-1, with 12 bases aligning to TRBD2. The CDR3 has 16 residues. Trimming removed 2 bases from V and 6 bases from J; junction bases left unmatched: 5. Germline CDR1 MNHNY, CDR2 SVGAGI (reference sequence). In DNA form, the CDR3 reads TGTGCCAGCAGTTACCCGACTAGCGGGAGTCCCAATGAGCAGTTCTTC. It is translated as CASSYPTSGSPNEQFF.